Here is one T cell receptor (beta chain) with its context. As yet, its antigen is unknown. A single record per CDR3 protein comes from TCRdb applying MiXCR to the reads. The data show hundreds of thousands of distinct CDR3 sequences, with less than 35% seen just once and over 12% held by the top ten. This record belongs to a study of T cell repertoires in cytomegalovirus infection. As for the study in general: Public TCR beta signatures marked donors with CMV infection and the matching HLA. General study findings and limits: Dominating the ex vivo response were HLA-C-restricted CMV-specific TCR beta clonotypes.

The sequence derives from a human donor in good health (CMV status not recorded). Some clones in this sample may be carry-over from other donors' samples. The sequenced sample was cultured CD8+ T cells from PBMCs, obtained from culture after CMV antigen stimulation.

The CDR3 here is CASSLGRGKNNEQFF. In DNA form, the CDR3 reads TGTGCCAGCAGTTTGGGCAGGGGGAAGAACAATGAGCAGTTCTTC. This chain links TRBV27 with TRBJ2-1; 7 nucleotides agree with TRBD1. The CDR3 consists of 15 residues. The J segment lost 5 bases and the V segment lost 3 bases, leaving 7 bases of the junction unmatched. In germline, CDR1 is MNHEY, CDR2 SMNVEV (reference sequence).